The 20 T cell receptor beta chains below come from one sample, sequenced in a study of cytomegalovirus exposure and HLA in healthy donors. With 60 Vbeta and 13 Jbeta primers, the PCR was carried out. Repertoires were generated with immunoSEQ multiplex PCR, while TCRdb's copy carries only in-frame clones and drops some. Among roughly 120,000 clones listed, roughly 72% were seen once. Sequencing was carried out using PBMCs. The receptors derive from a woman aged 50 to 60 in good health and CMV-seropositive.

The rearrangement links TRBV2 to TRBJ1-1; 8 positions match TRBD1. The CDR3 is 14 residues long. The germline V gene has CDR1 SNHLY and CDR2 FYNNEI. J lost 5 bases, V lost 6 bases, and 8 bases had no gene match. CDR3: CASSVVRGRTEAFF. DNA of the CDR3: TGTGCCAGCAGCGTAGTCAGGGGGCGGACTGAAGCTTTCTTT.

The chain joins TRBV9 to TRBJ2-7; 9 bases are a match to TRBD1. CDR1 is SGDLS and CDR2 is YYNGEE in the germline V gene. Losses at the gene ends were 0 bases for V and 6 bases for J; bases not matched to a gene: 10. This CDR3 has 16 residues. The CDR3 protein is CASSVGAGQGSSEQYF. Here the CDR3 DNA reads TGTGCCAGCAGCGTAGGGGCCGGACAGGGGTCGAGCGAGCAGTACTTC.

The J gene is TRBJ1-1, the V gene TRBV30, with 9 bases matching TRBD1. V shed 3 bases and J 4 bases; nucleotides not matched to a gene: 9. Germline values: CDR1 GTSNPN, CDR2 SVGIG (reference sequence). The CDR3 is made up of 15 amino acids. CDR3 sequence: CAWSIPDRGRTEAFF. CDR3 bases: TGTGCCTGGAGCATACCGGACAGGGGCCGCACTGAAGCTTTCTTT.

The sample holds a few counts of this clone. The chain is built from TRBV27 and TRBJ2-7, with D perhaps TRBD1 (5 bases). The V gene's germline CDR1 is MNHEY and CDR2 SMNVEV (reference sequence). Trimming shortened V by 6 bases and J by 2 bases, and 17 bases separated the two germline ends. The CDR3 length is 15 residues. CDR3 DNA: TGTGCCAGCAGCCCCGTCGGGTCAGGGCCCTACGAGCAGTACTTC. Its translation is CASSPVGSGPYEQYF.

The chain is built from TRBV30 and TRBJ2-3; a weak D match, TRBD2 (5 bases). The CDR3 sequence is 16 residues long. Germline CDR1 GTSNPN, CDR2 SVGIG (reference sequence). Trimming removed 2 bases at V and 1 base at J, with 16 bases between. CDR3: CAWSTRQWTRTDTQYF. DNA for the CDR3: TGTGCCTGGAGTACCCGCCAATGGACTCGCACAGATACGCAGTATTTT.

V is TRBV7-6 and J is TRBJ2-7; 9 positions match TRBD1. Trimming removed 4 bases from V and 0 bases from J; junction bases left unmatched: 10. Germline V gives CDR1 SGHVS, CDR2 FNYEAQ. The CDR3 extends over 17 amino acids. This CDR3 reads CASSSLEGQGDSYEQYF. The CDR3 nucleotides read TGTGCCAGCAGCTCTCTAGAGGGACAGGGAGACTCCTACGAGCAGTACTTC.

J is TRBJ2-2 and V is TRBV4-2; 12 bases fit TRBD2. CDR1 and CDR2 (germline): LGHNA, YNFKEQ. The CDR3 is 19 residues long. The ends lost 0 bases at V and 5 bases at J; junction bases unmatched: 10. As DNA, the CDR3 is TGTGCCAGCAGCCAAGATCTAGCGGGGGGGCCTTTCCAGACCGGGGAGCTGTTTTTT. This encodes CASSQDLAGGPFQTGELFF.

The chain combines TRBV27 with TRBJ1-3; TRBD1 aligns across 7 bases. V lost 5 bases to trimming and J lost 3 bases; unmatched junction nucleotides: 4. CDR3 size: 14 residues. Germline V gene lookup returns CDR1 MNHEY and CDR2 SMNVEV (reference sequence). CDR3 nucleotide sequence: TGTGCCAGCAGTCCCCAGGGGGTTGGAAACACCATATATTTT. Its protein is CASSPQGVGNTIYF.

This chain joins TRBV19 and TRBJ1-2; 11 bases match TRBD1. This CDR3 spans 16 amino acids. CDR1 is LNHDA, CDR2 SQIVND, per germline (reference sequence). The V and J ends lost 7 bases and 4 bases, in that order; junction bases with no gene match: 11. CDR3 nucleotide sequence: TGTGCCAGTACCGGACAGGGGGCGAGGAGTGGCTATGGCTACACCTTC. Translation gives CASTGQGARSGYGYTF.

The chain joins TRBV7-2 to TRBJ1-4; tentatively, D is TRBD1 (5 bases). The CDR3 spans 14 residues. Germline V gene lookup returns CDR1 SGHTA and CDR2 FQGNSA. Deletions cut 1 base from V and 6 bases from J, with 9 bases between. The CDR3 sequence is CASSLEGLDEKLFF. CDR3 in DNA: TGTGCCAGCAGCTTAGAGGGGTTGGATGAAAAACTGTTTTTT.

The V call is TRBV5-1, the J call TRBJ1-3, with TRBD1 matching over 9 bases. The junction had 3 bases not matched to a gene; V was cut back by 2 bases and J by 0 bases. CDR3 size: 16 residues. Germline CDR1 SGHRS, CDR2 YFSETQ. The CDR3 reads CASSLTGGDSGNTIYF. In DNA, the CDR3 is TGCGCCAGCAGCTTAACAGGGGGCGACTCTGGAAACACCATATATTTT. The whole variable domain, filled in from reference TRBV5-1 and TRBJ1-3, reads KAGVTQTPRYLIKTRGQQVTLSCSPISGHRSVSWYQQTPGQGLQFLFEYFSETQRNKGNFPGRFSGRQFSNSRSEMNVSTLELGDSALYLCASSLTGGDSGNTIYFGEGSWLTVV.

In its sample, this clone was seen many times. This chain connects TRBV6-5 to TRBJ2-3; a weak D match, TRBD2 (6 bases). The CDR3 is 16 amino acids. Per germline, CDR1 MNHEY and CDR2 SVGAGI. The V end lost 0 bases, the J end lost 1 base, and 11 bases lay between the germline ends. CDR3 sequence (DNA): TGTGCCAGCAGTTACTCGAGCGAGCGGGGCACAGATACGCAGTATTTT. Protein product: CASSYSSERGTDTQYF.

V usage is TRBV2 and J usage is TRBJ2-5; 9 nucleotides match TRBD1. The CDR3 contains 18 residues. Germline trimming cut 6 bases from V and 4 bases from J; bases unmatched to any gene: 18. Germline lookup yields CDR1 SNHLY and CDR2 FYNNEI. The CDR3 DNA sequence: TGTGCCAGCAGCGACGGACAGGGGATCACCATACGGTCAGAGACCCAGTACTTC. Translation: CASSDGQGITIRSETQYF. The complete variable domain, with remaining parts taken from reference TRBV2 and TRBJ2-5, reads EPEVTQTPSHQVTQMGQEVILRCVPISNHLYFYWYRQILGQKVEFLVSFYNNEISEKSEIFDDQFSVERPDGSNFTLKIRSTKLEDSAMYFCASSDGQGITIRSETQYFGPGTRLLVL.

The rearrangement joins TRBV18 to TRBJ1-1; perhaps TRBD1 as D (6 bases). The V and J ends lost 6 bases and 5 bases respectively, with 16 bases between them. The CDR3 has 14 residues. Germline V lookup: CDR1 KGHSH, CDR2 LQKENI. The chain's CDR3 is CASSRRQAETEAFF. As DNA, the CDR3 is TGTGCCAGCTCTCGCAGACAGGCCGAGACTGAAGCTTTCTTT.

The chain joins TRBV29-1 to TRBJ1-1; D is ambiguous. Germline V gene lookup returns CDR1 SQVTM and CDR2 ANQGSEA. CDR3 length: 14 residues. The V end lost 0 bases, the J end lost 0 bases, and 8 bases lay between the germline ends. The CDR3 DNA follows: TGCAGCGTTGAAGAATACAGTATGAACACTGAAGCTTTCTTT. Translation: CSVEEYSMNTEAFF.

The chain links TRBV7-2 to TRBJ2-2; 9 positions agree with TRBD1. The CDR3 extends over 15 amino acids. Germline CDR1 SGHTA, CDR2 FQGNSA. Trimming took 3 bases from V and 4 from J; bases not matched to a gene: 3. The CDR3 coding sequence is TGTGCCAGCAGCTTGACAGGGGGTAGCACCGGGGAGCTGTTTTTT. Its protein is CASSLTGGSTGELFF.

The chain is built from TRBV7-9 and TRBJ2-5, with a weak D call TRBD1 (5 bases). The germline V gene encodes CDR1 SEHNR and CDR2 FQNEAQ (reference sequence). The CDR3 contains 15 residues. Trimming took 3 bases from V and 0 from J, leaving 11 bases between them. The CDR3 region has the DNA TGTGCCAGCAGCTTGGATGGGGCGTACCAAGAGACCCAGTACTTC. As protein: CASSLDGAYQETQYF.

CDR3 coding DNA: TGTGCCAGCAGAGGAACCGGACTAGCACAGGAGACCCAGTACTTC. Its translation is CASRGTGLAQETQYF. The genes are TRBV7-2 and TRBJ2-5, with TRBD2 matching 8 bases. Germline V gives CDR1 SGHTA, CDR2 FQGNSA. V lost 6 bases to trimming and J lost 5 bases; unmatched junction nucleotides: 11. This CDR3 has 15 residues.

The chain links TRBV6-6 to TRBJ2-1; 8 bases fit TRBD2. The CDR3 loop spans 15 amino acids. The J segment lost 3 bases and the V segment lost 5 bases, leaving 6 bases of the junction unmatched. Germline loops: CDR1 MNHNY, CDR2 SVGAGI (reference sequence). The CDR3 reads CASSQAGENYNEQFF. CDR3 in DNA: TGTGCCAGCAGTCAAGCGGGGGAGAACTACAATGAGCAGTTCTTC.

The gene calls are TRBV5-1 and TRBJ1-1; TRBD1 matches 10 bases. CDR3 length equals 14 residues. From germline, CDR1 is SGHRS and CDR2 YFSETQ. V lost 7 bases, J lost 0 bases, and 3 bases stayed unmatched. CDR3 DNA: TGCGCCAGCGGGACAGGGGCCTTGAACACTGAAGCTTTCTTT. It yields the protein CASGTGALNTEAFF. The entire variable domain, with the rest obtained from reference TRBV5-1 and TRBJ1-1, is as follows: KAGVTQTPRYLIKTRGQQVTLSCSPISGHRSVSWYQQTPGQGLQFLFEYFSETQRNKGNFPGRFSGRQFSNSRSEMNVSTLELGDSALYLCASGTGALNTEAFFGQGTRLTVV.